The 23 T cell receptor beta chains below were found in one sample sequenced in a study of CD8+CD57+ T cells in acquired aplastic anemia. CDR3 and TCR beta VDJ profiling relied on a genomic DNA template. In TCRdb, the reads were re-called with MiXCR into one record per CDR3 protein. The sample has 150,000 to 200,000 distinct CDR3 sequences, around 65% seen once. The sample comprised sorted CD4+, CD8+, or CD8+CD57+ T cells (not recorded which) from PBMCs. The receptors shown here come from a human donor with severe aplastic anemia or a healthy control (not recorded which).

The chain carries TRBV6-5 and TRBJ1-1; D gene ambiguous. CDR1 is MNHEY, CDR2 SVGAGI, per germline. The CDR3 covers 11 residues. Trimming took off 8 bases at V and 7 bases at J, with 11 bases between the two ends. DNA of the CDR3: TGTGCCAGCGGTCCGGGGTTTGAAGCTTTCTTT. As protein: CASGPGFEAFF.

This clonotype was observed a few times. The chain couples TRBV10-3 to TRBJ1-6; perhaps TRBD1 as D (5 bases). The germline V and J ends were trimmed by 6 bases and 10 bases, with 16 bases remaining between them. Looked up from germline, CDR1 is ENHRY and CDR2 is SYGVKD. There are 14 residues in the CDR3. In nucleotides, the CDR3 is TGTGCCATCAGCGCTATAGACAGTGGGTCACCCCTCCACTTT. It specifies CAISAIDSGSPLHF.

This clonotype has only a few counts. This chain joins TRBV9 and TRBJ2-5; D is uncertain. This CDR3 is 15 amino acids long. Trimming shortened V by 0 bases and J by 2 bases, and 11 bases separated the two germline ends. Per the germline V gene, CDR1 is SGDLS and CDR2 is YYNGEE. CDR3 in DNA: TGTGCCAGCAGCGTAGGAGACTTTATGCAAGAGACCCAGTACTTC. Residues: CASSVGDFMQETQYF.

The chain has TRBV12-3 or TRBV12-4 and TRBJ1-2, with 7 bases that match TRBD1. V shed 2 bases, J shed 7 bases, and the junction held 7 bases outside the gene matches. The length of the CDR3 is 14 residues. CDR3 in amino acids: CASSLTGEWSGYTF. The CDR3 DNA reads TGTGCCAGCAGTTTAACAGGGGAGTGGTCTGGCTACACCTTC.

Note on this clonotype: No conserved phenylalanine or tryptophan ends this CDR3, so it is likely a read error. The limits of the CDR3 on the DNA are not certain, so only TCRdb's listed CDR3 is given. This chain's CDR3 is CAIREPSHEGYY. The gene calls are TRBV10-3 and TRBJ2-3; the D segment call TRBD2 is taken from the table without a DNA check. Germline V gives CDR1 ENHRY, CDR2 SYGVKD. The CDR3 extends over 12 residues, inclusive of both ends.

The rearrangement joins TRBV6-6 to TRBJ2-1, with TRBD2 identical over 8 bases. V lost 5 bases and J lost 9; bases outside the gene matches: 6. Germline CDR1 is MNHNY and CDR2 is SVGAGI (reference sequence). The CDR3 contains 13 residues. The CDR3: CASSTGLAREQFF. In nucleotides, the CDR3 is TGTGCCAGCAGTACCGGACTAGCCCGTGAGCAGTTCTTC.

Comment on this clonotype: The germline gene is not matched at one end of the junction; a read error may be the cause. V gene TRBV20-1 combines with J gene TRBJ2-1, with 7 bases aligning to TRBD2. This CDR3 has 13 amino acids. In germline, CDR1 is DFQATT, CDR2 SNEGSKA (reference sequence). CDR3 protein: CSVRETSYNEHFF. CDR3 DNA sequence: TGCAGTGTGCGGGAGACATCCTACAATGAGCACTTCTTC.

This chain connects TRBV12-3 or TRBV12-4 to TRBJ2-6, with D unclear. The CDR3 loop spans 14 amino acids. V dropped 5 bases and J dropped 1 base, with 6 bases sitting between them. As DNA, the CDR3 is TGTGCCAGCAGTCCCGGGTCTGGGGCCAACGTCCTGACTTTC. This codes for CASSPGSGANVLTF.

In its sample, this clonotype was seen a few times. The V gene is TRBV20-1, the J gene TRBJ1-6; 10 nucleotides line up with TRBD1. V lost 5 bases to trimming and J lost 3 bases; unmatched junction nucleotides: 1. CDR1 is DFQATT and CDR2 is SNEGSKA in the germline V gene (reference sequence). CDR3 length: 14 residues. CDR3 region: CSARDRGYNSPLHF. The CDR3 DNA reads as TGCAGTGCTCGGGACAGGGGCTATAATTCACCCCTCCACTTT.

At least ten counts were recorded for this clonotype. The chain links TRBV9 to TRBJ2-7, with 9 positions matching TRBD1. V was clipped by 3 bases and J by 2 bases; unmatched bases: 3. CDR1 and CDR2 (germline): SGDLS, YYNGEE. The CDR3 has 14 amino acids. The CDR3 loop is CASSGWTGAYEQYF. CDR3 coding DNA: TGTGCCAGCAGCGGATGGACAGGGGCCTACGAGCAGTACTTC.

Written as DNA, the CDR3 is TGTGCCAGCAGCTCAGGGGTCCGGGACGAGCAGTACTTC. Its protein product is CASSSGVRDEQYF. J is TRBJ2-7 and V is TRBV7-2, with D possibly TRBD1 on 6 matching bases. This CDR3 has 13 amino acids. V was pared by 4 bases and J by 5 bases, with 12 bases between. Germline-derived CDR1 and CDR2 are SGHTA and FQGNSA.

The sample holds a few counts of this clonotype. The chain combines TRBV20-1 with TRBJ2-7; possibly TRBD2 for D (5 bases). The V end was cut by 8 bases, the J end by 0 bases, with 11 bases between. Per germline, CDR1 DFQATT and CDR2 SNEGSKA (reference sequence). CDR3 length: 12 amino acids. Here the CDR3 reads CSTRASSYEQYF. The CDR3 DNA reads as TGCAGTACGAGGGCTAGCTCCTACGAGCAGTACTTC.

The V and J genes are TRBV15 and TRBJ2-1; weak D call: TRBD2 (5 bases). The CDR3 covers 14 residues. V lost 0 bases to trimming and J lost 6 bases, with 9 bases between them. Germline-derived CDR1 and CDR2 are LNHNV and YYDKDF (reference sequence). For the CDR3, the DNA is TGTGCCACCAGCAGAGATCTAGCAGTCAATGAGCAGTTCTTC. It encodes CATSRDLAVNEQFF.

The chain employs TRBV2 and TRBJ2-1; the D call may be TRBD1 or TRBD2 (6 bases each). CDR1 SNHLY and CDR2 FYNNEI come from the germline V gene. This CDR3 is 12 amino acids long. V shed 1 base and J shed 12 bases, with 10 bases lying between them. The CDR3 protein is CASSEERGPQFF. Here the CDR3 DNA reads TGTGCCAGCAGTGAAGAACGGGGGCCGCAGTTCTTC.

The chain is built from TRBV5-8 and TRBJ1-5, with no clear D. From germline, CDR1 is SGHTS and CDR2 YDEGEE. The CDR3 spans 12 residues. V was cut by 2 bases and J by 6 bases, with 6 bases left in between. The CDR3 spells CASSLALQPQHF. Here the CDR3 DNA reads TGTGCCAGCAGCTTAGCGCTTCAGCCCCAGCATTTT.

This clonotype was seen only once. V is TRBV7-9 and J is TRBJ1-6; D gene ambiguous. V was clipped by 3 bases and J by 9 bases, with 12 bases between them. Germline values: CDR1 SEHNR, CDR2 FQNEAQ (reference sequence). The CDR3 covers 14 residues. The chain's CDR3 is CASSFGRESSPLHF. The DNA for the CDR3 is TGTGCCAGCAGCTTCGGTCGGGAAAGTTCACCCCTCCACTTT.

The chain links TRBV7-8 to TRBJ2-2; D remains ambiguous. V lost 2 bases, J lost 9 bases, and 10 bases lay in between. Per germline, CDR1 SGHVS and CDR2 FQNEAQ. This CDR3 is 13 amino acids long. The CDR3: CASSLTTLRELFF. The CDR3 DNA reads as TGTGCCAGCAGCTTAACGACTCTCCGGGAGCTGTTTTTT. Complete variable domain (other parts from reference TRBV7-8 and TRBJ2-2): GAGVSQSPRYKVAKRGQDVALRCDPISGHVSLFWYQQALGQGPEFLTYFQNEAQLDKSGLPSDRFFAERPEGSVSTLKIQRTQQEDSAVYLCASSLTTLRELFFGEGSRLTVL.

The chain couples TRBV24-1 to TRBJ2-3; D uncertain. CDR3 length: 15 amino acids. Trimming left V 3 bases short and J 3 bases short, with 12 bases between. Germline V gene lookup returns CDR1 KGHDR and CDR2 SFDVKD. The CDR3 coding sequence is TGTGCCACCAGTGATGGTGGGCCTGGGACAGATACGCAGTATTTT. Translated, it gives CATSDGGPGTDTQYF.

This clonotype was counted ten times or more. The chain couples TRBV6-5 to TRBJ1-3; D remains ambiguous. The germline CDR1 and CDR2 sequences are MNHEY and SVGAGI. Trimming removed 6 bases at V and 4 bases at J, with 19 bases between. CDR3 length equals 16 residues. The DNA of the CDR3 is TGTGCCAGCAGCCGCGATCCTCCGGGTTTAGGAAACACCATATATTTT. Translation gives CASSRDPPGLGNTIYF.

This clonotype was observed many times. V usage is TRBV20-1 and J usage is TRBJ1-5; perhaps TRBD1 as D (5 bases). The V end lost 0 bases, the J end lost 7 bases, and 13 bases lay between the germline ends. The CDR3 has 14 residues. Germline V CDR1 and CDR2: DFQATT, SNEGSKA (reference sequence). This chain's CDR3 is CSARDRGGRQPQHF. The CDR3 nucleotides are TGCAGTGCTAGAGATCGCGGGGGTAGGCAGCCCCAGCATTTT.

This CDR3 is CATSRRGSYNEQFF. As DNA, the CDR3 is TGTGCCACCAGTCGGCGGGGCTCCTACAATGAGCAGTTCTTC. The genes are TRBV24-1 and TRBJ2-1, with a tentative D call TRBD2 (6 bases). In germline, CDR1 is KGHDR, CDR2 SFDVKD. CDR3 length equals 14 residues. Trimming took off 6 bases at V and 0 bases at J, with 8 bases between the two ends.

The V gene is TRBV18, the J gene TRBJ2-2; D ambiguous. Germline V CDR1 and CDR2: KGHSH, LQKENI. With 4 bases removed from V and 0 bases from J, the gap between germline ends came to 6 bases. This CDR3 has 14 residues. CDR3 bases: TGTGCCAGCTCACTACAATCGAACACCGGGGAGCTGTTTTTT. It codes for CASSLQSNTGELFF.

The rearrangement links TRBV12-3 or TRBV12-4 to TRBJ2-3, with 10 bases matching TRBD2. With V trimmed by 5 bases and J by 4 bases, 9 bases remained unmatched. The CDR3 runs to 16 residues. The CDR3 region has the DNA TGTGCCAGCAGTCCCGCCCTAGCGGGAGCAGCAGATACGCAGTATTTT. Its translation is CASSPALAGAADTQYF.